This passage covers 32 T cell receptor beta chains from one sample sequenced in a study of cytomegalovirus exposure and HLA in healthy donors. PCR employed 60 Vbeta and 13 Jbeta primers. TCRdb's copy holds only in-frame clones and misses some; the assay was immunoSEQ multiplex PCR. The table shows approximately 110,000 clones, with around 77% occurring only once. Sequenced input: PBMCs. The receptor set was obtained from a woman aged 40 to 50 in good health and CMV-seropositive.

The chain couples TRBV29-1 to TRBJ2-4; 7 bases match TRBD2. V lost 2 bases to trimming and J lost 4 bases; unmatched junction nucleotides: 2. Germline-derived CDR1 and CDR2 are SQVTM and ANQGSEA. The CDR3 length is 13 residues. CDR3 sequence reads: CSVEPGLKNIQYF. The CDR3 bases are TGCAGCGTTGAACCGGGACTAAAAAACATTCAGTACTTC.

The gene calls are TRBV5-1 and TRBJ1-4; 7 nucleotides agree with TRBD1. This CDR3 contains 15 residues. After removal of 4 bases from V and 5 bases from J, the junction contained 8 bases not matched to a gene. Germline V gene data show CDR1 as SGHRS and CDR2 as YFSETQ. The CDR3 region is CASSLRQGRNEKLFF. Here the CDR3 DNA reads TGCGCCAGCAGCCTACGACAGGGTCGGAATGAAAAACTGTTTTTT.

The J gene is TRBJ1-1, the V gene TRBV10-3, with 9 bases matching TRBD1. V shed 0 bases and J 12 bases; nucleotides not matched to a gene: 5. CDR3 size: 13 residues. The V gene's germline CDR1 is ENHRY and CDR2 SYGVKD. The CDR3, as DNA: TGTGCCATCAGTGAGTCAACAGGGGGCGGTCCTTTCTTT. Translating gives CAISESTGGGPFF.

In nucleotides, the CDR3 is TGTGCCAGCAGCCTACCTGAGCGGGACAGGAAACAAGAGACCCAGTACTTC. Amino acids: CASSLPERDRKQETQYF. The rearrangement uses TRBV7-9 and TRBJ2-5, with TRBD1 as a possible D gene (8 bases). Germline lookup yields CDR1 SEHNR and CDR2 FQNEAQ (reference sequence). V was trimmed by 5 bases and J by 2 bases, leaving 21 bases between them. The CDR3 runs to 17 residues.

This chain links TRBV2 with TRBJ2-7; D is perhaps TRBD2 (6 bases). The V gene's germline CDR1 is SNHLY and CDR2 FYNNEI. CDR3 length equals 14 residues. The V end lost 2 bases, the J end lost 9 bases, and 17 bases lay between the germline ends. The DNA of the CDR3 is TGTGCCAGCAGTGAATCCCCCCAGCAGGGAGGGCAGTACTTC. Translated: CASSESPQQGGQYF. Drawing the rest from reference TRBV2 and TRBJ2-7, the complete variable domain is EPEVTQTPSHQVTQMGQEVILRCVPISNHLYFYWYRQILGQKVEFLVSFYNNEISEKSEIFDDQFSVERPDGSNFTLKIRSTKLEDSAMYFCASSESPQQGGQYFGPGTRLTVT.

The V gene is TRBV2, the J gene TRBJ2-5, with a tentative D call TRBD2 (5 bases). Germline CDR1 and CDR2: SNHLY and FYNNEI. With 3 bases removed from V and 0 bases from J, the gap between germline ends came to 8 bases. The CDR3 has 14 amino acids. For the CDR3, the DNA is TGTGCCAGCAGTGAGGACTCATACCAAGAGACCCAGTACTTC. As protein: CASSEDSYQETQYF. The entire variable domain, with the rest obtained from reference TRBV2 and TRBJ2-5, is as follows: EPEVTQTPSHQVTQMGQEVILRCVPISNHLYFYWYRQILGQKVEFLVSFYNNEISEKSEIFDDQFSVERPDGSNFTLKIRSTKLEDSAMYFCASSEDSYQETQYFGPGTRLLVL.

This sequence joins TRBV19 and TRBJ2-7; 7 nucleotides agree with TRBD2. The CDR3 consists of 14 residues. Germline trimming cut 3 bases from V and 3 bases from J; bases unmatched to any gene: 5. The germline gives CDR1 LNHDA, CDR2 SQIVND (reference sequence). The CDR3: CASSIGLVHYEQYF. The CDR3 DNA sequence: TGTGCCAGTAGTATCGGACTAGTTCACTACGAGCAGTACTTC.

The genes are TRBV27 and TRBJ1-5; D ambiguous. V was clipped by 3 bases and J by 6 bases, with 3 bases between them. The CDR3 is 11 amino acids. Germline assignment: CDR1 MNHEY and CDR2 SMNVEV (reference sequence). Here the CDR3 reads CASSFLQPQHF. The CDR3 DNA reads as TGTGCCAGCAGTTTCCTTCAGCCCCAGCATTTT.

The chain's CDR3 is CASSPDSYSGNTIYF. DNA for the CDR3: TGCGCCAGCAGCCCGGACTCATACTCTGGAAACACCATATATTTT. The chain is built from TRBV4-1 and TRBJ1-3; D remains ambiguous. Trimming pared 4 bases from V and 0 bases from J, leaving 10 bases between. In germline, CDR1 is MGHRA, CDR2 YSYEKL. CDR3 length equals 15 residues.

The genes are TRBV5-1 and TRBJ2-1; 13 bases match TRBD2. This CDR3 is 17 amino acids long. Germline trimming cut 0 bases from V and 7 bases from J; bases unmatched to any gene: 7. Looked up from germline, CDR1 is SGHRS and CDR2 is YFSETQ. The chain's CDR3 is CASSLGWTSGSKNEQFF. The CDR3 nucleotides are TGCGCCAGCAGCTTGGGGTGGACTAGCGGGAGTAAGAATGAGCAGTTCTTC.

The chain employs TRBV28 and TRBJ1-1; D is perhaps TRBD1 (5 bases). Germline assignment: CDR1 MDHEN and CDR2 SYDVKM. Trimming cost V 11 bases and J 6 bases, with 10 bases left between them. This CDR3 spans 10 amino acids. The CDR3: CAEGRAEAFF. The CDR3 DNA is TGTGCCGAGGGGAGGGCTGAAGCTTTCTTT.

The V gene is TRBV27, the J gene TRBJ1-2; 7 bases agree with TRBD1. Germline V gives CDR1 MNHEY, CDR2 SMNVEV (reference sequence). V lost 6 bases, J lost 4 bases, and 17 bases stayed unmatched. This CDR3 spans 17 amino acids. CDR3 DNA sequence: TGTGCCAGCAGGGGGCGGAATAGTAGGGGGCGCGTCTATGGCTACACCTTC. Residues: CASRGRNSRGRVYGYTF.

The J gene is TRBJ2-5, the V gene TRBV28; 11 bases match TRBD2. CDR3 length equals 16 residues. Trimming cost V 2 bases and J 0 bases; bases outside gene matches: 2. Looked up from germline, CDR1 is MDHEN and CDR2 is SYDVKM. The CDR3 DNA reads as TGTGCCAGCAGTTTACCGGGACTAGCGGACCAAGAGACCCAGTACTTC. This translates into CASSLPGLADQETQYF.

This clone was detected a few times. The CDR3 region has the DNA TGTGCCAGCAGCTTCTCGAGGGCAGAGACCCAGTACTTC. Translation gives CASSFSRAETQYF. V and J are TRBV5-5 and TRBJ2-5; the D gene is possibly TRBD2 (5 bases). Germline assignment: CDR1 SGHKS and CDR2 YYEKEE (reference sequence). The CDR3 length is 13 residues. Between the trimmed V and J ends, which lost 2 bases and 4 bases, there was a span of 9 bases.

Regarding this clone: One end of the junction varies from germline; a read error may be responsible. V usage is TRBV5-6 and J usage is TRBJ2-1; D is undetermined. In germline, CDR1 is SGHDT, CDR2 YYEEEE. The CDR3 extends over 14 amino acids. CDR3 DNA sequence: TGTGTCAGCAGCTTGGATAAGACTGGATATGAGCAGTTCTTC. Translation: CVSSLDKTGYEQFF.

The chain links TRBV29-1 to TRBJ1-1; D is uncertain. The germline CDR1 and CDR2 sequences are SQVTM and ANQGSEA. The CDR3 consists of 13 residues. Trimming removed 6 bases at V and 2 bases at J, with 13 bases between. CDR3 sequence: CSVSFEANTEAFF. The CDR3 coding sequence is TGCAGCGTGTCGTTTGAAGCCAACACTGAAGCTTTCTTT.

The chain employs TRBV28 and TRBJ2-3; possible D gene TRBD1, 6 bases. This CDR3 comprises 19 residues. Trimming cost V 1 base and J 0 bases, with 20 bases left between them. CDR1 is MDHEN, CDR2 SYDVKM, per germline. DNA for the CDR3: TGTGCCAGCAGTTTATTGTCCCCCGTCCGGGACACTAGCACAGATACGCAGTATTTT. Its protein is CASSLLSPVRDTSTDTQYF.

This sequence joins TRBV28 and TRBJ1-5, with 8 bases that match TRBD1. The V gene end was trimmed by 2 bases and the J gene end by 7 bases; junction bases not matched to a gene: 7. Germline V gene data show CDR1 as MDHEN and CDR2 as SYDVKM. This CDR3 is built from 15 residues. The CDR3 DNA follows: TGTGCCAGCAGTTTACCGACAGGGGAGCGGCAGCCCCAGCATTTT. Translating it yields CASSLPTGERQPQHF.

The chain joins TRBV28 to TRBJ1-4, with a possible D match to TRBD1 (6 bases). The germline V gene has CDR1 MDHEN and CDR2 SYDVKM. Trimming shortened V by 6 bases and J by 0 bases, and 11 bases separated the two germline ends. The CDR3 runs to 15 residues. The CDR3 DNA reads as TGTGCCAGCAGCCGGACAGACACAACTAATGAAAAACTGTTTTTT. Its translation is CASSRTDTTNEKLFF.

The CDR3 region has the DNA TGTGCCAGTAGTCCGGCTAGCGGAAGGTACAATGAGCAGTTCTTC. Its translation is CASSPASGRYNEQFF. The genes are TRBV19 and TRBJ2-1, with 7 positions matching TRBD2. The V gene's germline CDR1 is LNHDA and CDR2 SQIVND (reference sequence). Trimming at V came to 5 bases and at J to 4 bases, leaving 8 bases not matched to a gene. There are 15 residues in the CDR3.

This clone turned up a few times. The chain combines TRBV5-1 with TRBJ1-1; D is ambiguous. The CDR3 is 14 residues long. The germline V gene encodes CDR1 SGHRS and CDR2 YFSETQ. The ends were cut back, 2 bases at V and 1 base at J, with 9 bases in the middle. The CDR3 DNA reads as TGCGCCAGCAGCTTTTCGAGGTCGAACACTGAAGCTTTCTTT. It translates to CASSFSRSNTEAFF.

The chain is built from TRBV19 and TRBJ1-2; D gene ambiguous. V was clipped by 4 bases and J by 1 base, with 16 bases between them. The CDR3 consists of 16 residues. CDR1 LNHDA and CDR2 SQIVND come from the germline V gene (reference sequence). The CDR3 region is CASSTAGINNNYGYTF. The CDR3 DNA reads TGTGCCAGTAGTACCGCAGGTATCAACAATAACTATGGCTACACCTTC.

The chain employs TRBV6-1 and TRBJ2-5; TRBD1 might be the D (5 bases). CDR3 length: 14 amino acids. In germline, CDR1 is MNHNS, CDR2 SASEGT. V was pared by 1 base and J by 5 bases, with 11 bases between. CDR3 DNA sequence: TGTGCCAGCAGTGAAGGTGGGGCTTGGGAGACCCAGTACTTC. Translated: CASSEGGAWETQYF.

This sequence joins TRBV27 and TRBJ1-5; 9 bases are shared with TRBD1. The CDR3 sequence is 16 residues long. The germline V gene encodes CDR1 MNHEY and CDR2 SMNVEV (reference sequence). V lost 0 bases, J lost 3 bases, and 3 bases stayed unmatched. CDR3 bases: TGTGCCAGCAGTTTATCGGGACAGGGTTCCAATCAGCCCCAGCATTTT. It encodes CASSLSGQGSNQPQHF.

V usage is TRBV2 and J usage is TRBJ2-5; 11 nucleotides agree with TRBD2. Matching the DNA end better, TRBJ2-7 makes the J call doubtful. This CDR3 has 15 residues. The germline V gene has CDR1 SNHLY and CDR2 FYNNEI. The CDR3 loop is CASSAETSGIGEQYF. CDR3 in DNA: TGTGCCAGCAGTGCGGAGACTAGCGGGATTGGCGAGCAGTACTTC.

This chain uses TRBV18 with TRBJ2-3, with 8 bases aligning to TRBD2. CDR3 length equals 15 residues. CDR1 is KGHSH, CDR2 LQKENI, per germline. The ends lost 1 base at V and 5 bases at J; junction bases unmatched: 5. The CDR3: CASSPQSGSRDTQYF. The DNA for the CDR3 is TGTGCCAGCTCACCACAAAGCGGGAGTCGAGATACGCAGTATTTT.

The chain combines TRBV2 with TRBJ2-5; a weak D match, TRBD2 (8 bases). V dropped 5 bases and J dropped 2 bases, with 15 bases sitting between them. This CDR3 region has 15 residues. CDR1 is SNHLY, CDR2 FYNNEI, per germline. The CDR3 here is CASSNRGLGQETQYF. The CDR3 DNA is TGTGCCAGCAGTAACAGGGGACTAGGGCAAGAGACCCAGTACTTC.

The chain links TRBV5-1 to TRBJ2-1; TRBD1 agrees at 7 bases. V shed 4 bases and J 4 bases; nucleotides not matched to a gene: 11. CDR1 and CDR2 from the germline V gene are SGHRS and YFSETQ. This CDR3 has 16 residues. In DNA form, the CDR3 reads TGCGCCAGCAGCCCGGCCCGGGACAGACCATACAATGAGCAGTTCTTC. Translated: CASSPARDRPYNEQFF. Variable domain in full (rest from reference TRBV5-1 and TRBJ2-1): KAGVTQTPRYLIKTRGQQVTLSCSPISGHRSVSWYQQTPGQGLQFLFEYFSETQRNKGNFPGRFSGRQFSNSRSEMNVSTLELGDSALYLCASSPARDRPYNEQFFGPGTRLTVL.

This clone came up a few times. The rearrangement links TRBV7-8 to TRBJ2-5; D may be TRBD2 (5 bases). The CDR3 totals 14 residues. The V gene's germline CDR1 is SGHVS and CDR2 FQNEAQ. V lost 5 bases and J lost 10, with 20 bases in between. CDR3 region: CASSQTNAGRVQYF. CDR3 DNA: TGTGCCAGCAGCCAAACCAATGCGGGCCGGGTCCAGTACTTC.

This clone was seen once. J is TRBJ2-1 and V is TRBV4-1, with TRBD2 matching 8 bases. The germline V gene encodes CDR1 MGHRA and CDR2 YSYEKL. This CDR3 contains 16 residues. The trim removed 3 bases at V and 0 bases at J, leaving 4 bases unmatched. CDR3 nucleotide sequence: TGCGCCAGCAGCCATCACCTAGCGGGCTCCTACAATGAGCAGTTCTTC. It codes for CASSHHLAGSYNEQFF.

The rearrangement joins TRBV21-1 to TRBJ2-5; the tabulated D call, TRBD1, remains unverified against the DNA. The end of the DNA is better explained by TRBJ2-7, so the J call may be wrong. TRBV21-1 counts as a pseudogene. The CDR3 has 16 residues. The CDR3: CASSNSGGQGPYEQYF. In DNA, the CDR3 is TGTGCCAGCAGCAACAGCGGAGGACAGGGGCCCTACGAGCAGTACTTC.

This clone was recorded once. CDR3 sequence: CASSSYGLAASSYNEQFF. The DNA of the CDR3 is TGTGCCAGCAGCTCTTATGGACTAGCGGCTAGCTCCTACAATGAGCAGTTCTTC. V and J are TRBV7-2 and TRBJ2-1; 10 bases are shared with TRBD2. The CDR3 length is 18 residues. V shed 4 bases, J shed 0 bases, and the junction held 9 bases outside the gene matches. Germline V gene lookup returns CDR1 SGHTA and CDR2 FQGNSA.